This TCR beta chain appears in the sequencing data of a study of CD4 T cells in relation to SARS-CoV-2 and coronaviruses. At the level of the study: PBMCs were cultured with antigen for approximately nine days before TCR beta sequencing.

Profiled with immunoSEQ multiplex PCR; TCRdb holds only in-frame clones, not every one. The sample contains over 25,000 clones, less than 85% of which appear only once. The unexposed donors gave CD4+ T cells in about 2010-2019, prior to COVID-19. Isolation of CD4+ T cells took place after less than 13 days in culture. Unexposed-donor CD4+ T cells were probed with SARS-CoV-2 S/N and four cold-coronavirus spikes, cells permitting. Cultures received half-medium IL-2 refreshes on days 3 and 7. General study results and limits: Compared with monoreactive clones, crossreactive clones showed significantly weaker SARS-CoV-2 expansion.

There are 11 residues in the CDR3. Trimming removed 5 bases from V and 9 bases from J, with 8 bases in between. Concerning this clone: Its antigen is not identified.

The chain couples TRBV12-3 or TRBV12-4 to TRBJ1-5; unclear D gene. What was sequenced was CD4+ T cells from PBMCs, cultured in vitro. This clonotype was obtained from a human donor in good health. The CDR3 bases are TGTGCCAGCAGTCCGGGCGGGCCCCAGCATTTT. Protein product: CASSPGGPQHF.